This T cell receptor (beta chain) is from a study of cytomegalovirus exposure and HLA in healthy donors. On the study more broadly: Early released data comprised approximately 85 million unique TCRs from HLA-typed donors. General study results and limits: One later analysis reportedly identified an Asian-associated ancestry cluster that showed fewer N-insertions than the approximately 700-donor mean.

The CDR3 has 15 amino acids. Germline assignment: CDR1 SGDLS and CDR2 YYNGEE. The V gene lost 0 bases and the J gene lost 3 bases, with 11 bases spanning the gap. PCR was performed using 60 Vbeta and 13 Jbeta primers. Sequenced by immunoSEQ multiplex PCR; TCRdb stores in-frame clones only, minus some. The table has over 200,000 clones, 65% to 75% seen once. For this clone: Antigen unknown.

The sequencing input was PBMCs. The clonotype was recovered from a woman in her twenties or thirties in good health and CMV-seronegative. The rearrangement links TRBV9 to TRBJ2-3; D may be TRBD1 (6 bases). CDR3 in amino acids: CASSVVGHSTDTQYF. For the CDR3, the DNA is TGTGCCAGCAGCGTAGTGGGACATAGTACAGATACGCAGTATTTT.